This TCR beta chain was found in a study of blood T cell repertoires in COVID-19. This clone was seen just once. Trimming at V came to 7 bases and at J to 4 bases, leaving 13 bases not matched to a gene. There are 18 residues in the CDR3. Germline-derived CDR1 and CDR2 are MDHEN and SYDVKM. Under the authors' procedure: Estimation of nucleated cell counts was performed using reference gene primer amplification. Measured with immunoSEQ multiplex PCR; TCRdb has only the in-frame clones, and not every one. The DNA gave D and trimming, while V, J and clone size come from that table. The sample has around 450,000 clones; less than 95% are singletons.

Specimen: PBMCs or T cells enriched from blood (not recorded which). V usage is TRBV28 and J usage is TRBJ2-5; 15 bases match TRBD2. This receptor was identified in a man aged 18 to 29 who had recovered from COVID-19. In nucleotides, the CDR3 is TGTGCCAGCACCACCGTTGGGACTAGCGGGAGGAGAAGAGAGACCCAGTACTTC. Translating it yields CASTTVGTSGRRRETQYF.